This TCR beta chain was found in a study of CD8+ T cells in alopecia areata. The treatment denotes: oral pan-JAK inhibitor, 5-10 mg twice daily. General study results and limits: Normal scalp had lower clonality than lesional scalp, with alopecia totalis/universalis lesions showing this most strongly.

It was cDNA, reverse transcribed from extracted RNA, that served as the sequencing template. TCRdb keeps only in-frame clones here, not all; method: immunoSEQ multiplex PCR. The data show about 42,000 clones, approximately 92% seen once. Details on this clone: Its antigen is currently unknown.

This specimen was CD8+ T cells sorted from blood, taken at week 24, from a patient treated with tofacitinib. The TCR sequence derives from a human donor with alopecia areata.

CDR3 protein: CASSLGSRWSYEQYF. In nucleotides, the CDR3 is TGTGCCAGCAGTTTGGGGTCCCGCTGGTCCTACGAGCAGTACTTC. The chain couples TRBV27 to TRBJ2-7; no firm D call. This CDR3 is built from 15 residues. The germline V gene has CDR1 MNHEY and CDR2 SMNVEV (reference sequence). V gave up 3 bases and J gave up 1 base, with 13 bases separating them.